This TCR beta chain originates from a study of blood T cell repertoires in COVID-19. Overall study: T cells, B-cell-depleted T cells, or PBMCs supplied cDNA or gDNA.

Seattle patients were enrolled during active infection and followed longitudinally. Germline-derived CDR1 and CDR2 are KGHSH and LQKENI. The CDR3 spans 12 residues. After removal of 3 bases from V and 8 bases from J, the junction contained 2 bases not matched to a gene. In the authors' methods: The authors estimated nucleated cell counts from reference gene primer amplification. Sequencing used immunoSEQ multiplex PCR; TCRdb keeps in-frame clones, though not all of them. From that table come the V and J calls and clone size; the DNA was used to work out D and trimming. The sample records about 180,000 clones, over 75% being singletons.

Sample: peripheral blood. The clonotype originates from a man older than 75 with COVID-19, enrolled during active disease. The J gene is TRBJ2-7, the V gene TRBV18; 9 nucleotides agree with TRBD2. DNA for the CDR3: TGTGCCAGCTCACCCGCGGGAGGGCAGCAGTACTTC. Amino acid sequence: CASSPAGGQQYF. Together with reference TRBV18 and TRBJ2-7, the CDR3 gives the full variable domain: NAGVMQNPRHLVRRRGQEARLRCSPMKGHSHVYWYRQLPEEGLKFMVYLQKENIIDESGMPKERFSAEFPKEGPSILRIQQVVRGDSAAYFCASSPAGGQQYFGPGTRLTVT.